The clone carrying this TCR beta chain came up once. With survey level as its setting, the immunoSEQ assay was v3.0. Sequencing was performed with immunoSEQ multiplex PCR; in TCRdb, only in-frame clones are kept and a portion is missing. Among 30,000 to 35,000 clones listed, approximately 74% were seen once. The germline gives CDR1 MNHNY, CDR2 SVGAGI (reference sequence). V was clipped by 4 bases and J by 3 bases, with 6 bases between them. This CDR3 comprises 12 residues. The sample belongs to a study of long-term antiretroviral therapy in people with HIV. Sequencing was performed on unsorted PBMCs, taken 3 years after starting antiretroviral therapy. The V call is TRBV6-6, the J call TRBJ1-1; D unclear. The TCR sequence derives from a man in his forties or fifties with HIV. CDR3 DNA: TGTGCCAGCAGTTCCCCGGACACTGAAGCTTTCTTT. This translates into CASSSPDTEAFF.